This entry concerns a single TCR beta chain. The sample comes from a study of shared clonotypes between healthy human individuals. Using immunoSEQ multiplex PCR, the repertoire was profiled, and TCRdb retains in-frame clones only, with some absent. The table lists about 600,000 clones, about 97% of them singletons. V was pared by 1 base and J by 0 bases, with 10 bases of the junction left unmatched. Germline CDR1 is SGHVS and CDR2 is FQNEAQ. CDR3 size: 19 residues. V is TRBV7-8 and J is TRBJ2-7; 12 nucleotides line up with TRBD2. This receptor was taken from a woman younger than 45 in good health. The source material was naive CD4+ T cells sorted from blood. The subset is: CD45RA+ positively selected. CDR3 nucleotides: TGTGCCAGCAGCTTAGAGACTAGCGGGGGACACAGGAGCTCCTACGAGCAGTACTTC. This codes for CASSLETSGGHRSSYEQYF.